A single sample is the source of the 14 T cell receptor beta chains below, sequenced in a study of blood T cell repertoires in COVID-19. Sequencing was performed with immunoSEQ multiplex PCR; in TCRdb, only in-frame clones are kept and a portion is missing. The sample has around 200,000 clones, about 86% seen once; the top ten hold approximately 6.2%. Sequencing was carried out using peripheral blood. The source is a man aged 55 to 69 who had recovered from COVID-19.

The CDR3 sequence is CASSPSSSLRADTQYF. The CDR3, as DNA: TGCGCCAGCAGCCCCTCCTCCTCCCTGCGGGCAGATACGCAGTATTTT. The chain employs TRBV4-3 and TRBJ2-3; D perhaps matches TRBD2 (5 bases). Germline V gene data show CDR1 as LGHNA and CDR2 as YSLEER. This CDR3 comprises 16 residues. The V end lost 4 bases, the J end lost 4 bases, and 18 bases lay between the germline ends.

The genes are TRBV5-1 and TRBJ2-7, with unresolved D. Germline V gene sequence: CDR1 SGHRS, CDR2 YFSETQ. The CDR3 loop spans 11 amino acids. The V end lost 2 bases, the J end lost 5 bases, and 5 bases lay between the germline ends. CDR3 DNA sequence: TGCGCCAGCAGCTTAACGGACGAGCAGTACTTC. This gives the protein CASSLTDEQYF.

The CDR3 coding sequence is TGTGCCAGCAGCAACCGACAGGGGGCGAGAACTGAAGCTTTCTTT. Its protein is CASSNRQGARTEAFF. The chain is built from TRBV7-2 and TRBJ1-1; 10 nucleotides align to TRBD1. The CDR3 is 15 amino acids. J gave up 5 bases and V 5 bases, and 8 bases lay outside the gene matches. Germline-derived CDR1 and CDR2 are SGHTA and FQGNSA. The variable domain in full, with the rest retrieved from reference TRBV7-2 and TRBJ1-1, is GAGVSQSPSNKVTEKGKDVELRCDPISGHTALYWYRQSLGQGLEFLIYFQGNSAPDKSGLPSDRFSAERTGGSVSTLTIQRTQQEDSAVYLCASSNRQGARTEAFFGQGTRLTVV.

The rearrangement uses TRBV19 and TRBJ2-1; 9 nucleotides align to TRBD1. V was pared by 7 bases and J by 7 bases, with 8 bases of the junction left unmatched. This CDR3 has 14 residues. Germline V gives CDR1 LNHDA, CDR2 SQIVND (reference sequence). The CDR3 DNA follows: TGTGCCAGTAATGACAGGGGGTTGGTGAATGAGCAGTTCTTC. Protein: CASNDRGLVNEQFF.

The rearrangement links TRBV12-5 to TRBJ1-1; tentatively, D is TRBD1 (5 bases). The V gene lost 6 bases and the J gene lost 6 bases, with 11 bases spanning the gap. From germline, CDR1 is LGHNT and CDR2 FRNRAP. The CDR3 runs 12 residues. DNA for the CDR3: TGTGCTAGTGGCCTCGGAGGGGCTGAAGCTTTCTTT. Encoded protein: CASGLGGAEAFF.

The rearrangement links TRBV2 to TRBJ2-5; TRBD2 might be the D (5 bases). Germline V gene sequence: CDR1 SNHLY, CDR2 FYNNEI. V shed 4 bases and J shed 4 bases, with 13 bases lying between them. The CDR3 is made up of 14 amino acids. CDR3 sequence reads: CASSVRAGAETQYF. In DNA form, the CDR3 reads TGTGCCAGCAGTGTCCGTGCGGGCGCAGAGACCCAGTACTTC.

The rearrangement uses TRBV27 and TRBJ1-4; D possibly corresponds to TRBD1 (6 bases). CDR3 size: 16 residues. Deletions cut 3 bases from V and 4 bases from J, with 15 bases between. Germline CDR1 is MNHEY and CDR2 is SMNVEV (reference sequence). The DNA for the CDR3 is TGTGCCAGCAGTTTGCTGGGGGCGAGGGGTAATGAAAAACTGTTTTTT. Translation: CASSLLGARGNEKLFF. Using reference TRBV27 and TRBJ1-4 for the parts outside the CDR3, the full variable domain is EAQVTQNPRYLITVTGKKLTVTCSQNMNHEYMSWYRQDPGLGLRQIYYSMNVEVTDKGDVPEGYKVSRKEKRNFPLILESPSPNQTSLYFCASSLLGARGNEKLFFGSGTQLSVL.

The V and J genes are TRBV7-3 and TRBJ1-2, with D possibly matching TRBD1 (5 bases). The CDR3 covers 12 residues. V lost 3 bases to trimming and J lost 8 bases, with 10 bases between them. In germline, CDR1 is SGHTA, CDR2 FQGTGA. The CDR3 reads CASSLGQGGYTF. The DNA of the CDR3 is TGTGCCAGCAGCTTGGGGCAGGGCGGCTACACCTTC.

This rearrangement joins TRBV5-1 to TRBJ1-6; 9 positions agree with TRBD1. There are 15 residues in the CDR3. Trimming took 2 bases from V and 8 from J; bases not matched to a gene: 5. The V gene's germline CDR1 is SGHRS and CDR2 YFSETQ. The CDR3 region is CASSLSRTGDSPLHF. CDR3 bases: TGCGCCAGCAGCTTATCGAGGACAGGGGATTCACCCCTCCACTTT.

V is TRBV29-1 and J is TRBJ1-1; 7 bases fit TRBD1. CDR1 is SQVTM, CDR2 ANQGSEA, per germline. The CDR3 extends over 14 amino acids. The J segment lost 1 base and the V segment lost 7 bases, leaving 9 bases of the junction unmatched. The CDR3 nucleotides are TGCAGCGCCTTAGGGGGCAGGAGGAACACTGAAGCTTTCTTT. This codes for CSALGGRRNTEAFF.

The chain carries TRBV7-3 and TRBJ2-2, with 10 bases matching TRBD2. The germline gives CDR1 SGHTA, CDR2 FQGTGA. Trimming removed 1 base from V and 2 bases from J; junction bases left unmatched: 7. This CDR3 region has 18 residues. DNA for the CDR3: TGTGCCAGCAGCTTAAATCCCCTAGCGGGAGAAAACACCGGGGAGCTGTTTTTT. Translated, it gives CASSLNPLAGENTGELFF.

This chain connects TRBV7-2 to TRBJ2-7; 11 nucleotides align to TRBD1. V dropped 2 bases and J dropped 5; count of bases not matched to a gene: 5. The CDR3 sequence is 15 residues long. Per germline, CDR1 SGHTA and CDR2 FQGNSA. Here the CDR3 reads CASSLRRTGGDEQYF. The CDR3 DNA sequence: TGTGCCAGCAGCTTAAGAAGGACAGGGGGCGACGAGCAGTACTTC. Based on the CDR3 plus reference TRBV7-2 and TRBJ2-7, the full variable domain is GAGVSQSPSNKVTEKGKDVELRCDPISGHTALYWYRQSLGQGLEFLIYFQGNSAPDKSGLPSDRFSAERTGGSVSTLTIQRTQQEDSAVYLCASSLRRTGGDEQYFGPGTRLTVT.

The genes are TRBV3-1 (or the pseudogene TRBV3-2) and TRBJ2-1; 8 bases are a match to TRBD2. The J segment lost 0 bases and the V segment lost 4 bases, leaving 8 bases of the junction unmatched. CDR1 and CDR2 from the germline V gene are LGHDT and YNNKEL (reference sequence). The CDR3 consists of 17 residues. CDR3: CASSLLAGPSSYNEQFF. CDR3 coding DNA: TGTGCCAGCAGCCTCCTAGCGGGCCCGTCCTCCTACAATGAGCAGTTCTTC.

A single count supports this clone. The rearrangement uses TRBV27 and TRBJ2-5; D is possibly TRBD2 (7 bases). Deletions cut 5 bases from V and 5 bases from J, with 15 bases between. This CDR3 region has 14 residues. CDR1 and CDR2 from the germline V gene are MNHEY and SMNVEV (reference sequence). CDR3 region: CASSLTRGAETQYF. Here the CDR3 DNA reads TGTGCCAGCAGTCTCACCCGGGGGGCTGAGACCCAGTACTTC.